These 26 T cell receptor beta chains were all obtained from the same sample, sequenced in a study of vaccination and CD4 T cells after COVID-19. CD4+ T cells that had been cultured provided DNA sequenced with the Oncomine TCR Beta short-read assay. TCRdb reanalysed the PCR reads using MiXCR and keeps one entry per CDR3 protein. The sample shows 15,000 to 20,000 distinct CDR3 sequences, roughly three fifths of them seen only once. No antigen has been assigned to these receptors. Treatment specified: roughly 10-day PBMC culture with coronavirus spike peptide pools or control peptides (ViraFEST assay). The sample taken for sequencing was CD4+ T cells from blood, cultured in vitro. These receptors all come from a human donor who had recovered from COVID-19.

This clonotype was seen a few times. V gene TRBV6-1 combines with J gene TRBJ1-2, with D hard to call. The CDR3 spans 14 residues. Trimming shortened V by 6 bases and J by 3 bases, and 14 bases separated the two germline ends. In germline, CDR1 is MNHNS, CDR2 SASEGT. This CDR3 reads CASSSAGSYYGYTF. CDR3 DNA: TGTGCCAGCAGCTCCGCCGGGTCTTACTATGGCTACACCTTC.

This clonotype was recorded once. The J gene is TRBJ2-7, the V gene TRBV5-4; no clear D. Germline CDR1 is SGHNT and CDR2 is YYREEE (reference sequence). Deletions cut 1 base from V and 4 bases from J, with 6 bases between. This CDR3 spans 12 amino acids. This CDR3 is CASSLFGYEQYF. The CDR3 region has the DNA TGTGCCAGCAGCTTGTTTGGTTACGAGCAGTACTTC.

This clonotype was found a few times. The genes are TRBV11-3 and TRBJ2-3; 9 bases are shared with TRBD2. Germline loops: CDR1 SGHNT, CDR2 YENEEA. V trimming: 0 bases; J trimming: 7 bases; junction bases outside the gene matches: 8. This CDR3 comprises 16 residues. The CDR3 coding sequence is TGTGCCAGCAGCTTAGAGCGGGGGGGCGGGGAGTATACGCAGTATTTT. Translated: CASSLERGGGEYTQYF.

The chain is built from TRBV2 and TRBJ1-2; D is perhaps TRBD1 (6 bases). The CDR3 covers 13 residues. The V and J ends lost 8 bases and 4 bases respectively, with 14 bases between them. CDR1 and CDR2 (germline): SNHLY, FYNNEI. CDR3 in amino acids: CASFRTEFYGYTF. The CDR3 nucleotides read TGTGCCAGCTTCAGGACAGAATTCTATGGCTACACCTTC.

The chain joins TRBV6-1 to TRBJ2-7; D is perhaps TRBD1 or TRBD2 (6 bases each). CDR3 length: 14 amino acids. Trimming shortened V by 6 bases and J by 5 bases, and 17 bases separated the two germline ends. The V gene's germline CDR1 is MNHNS and CDR2 SASEGT. The CDR3 DNA sequence: TGTGCCAGCAGAACAGGGACTTCCGTCCACGAGCAGTACTTC. Translating gives CASRTGTSVHEQYF.

The CDR3, as DNA: TGTGCCAGCAGTGAAGACCAGGGAATGAACACTGAAGCTTTCTTT. Protein: CASSEDQGMNTEAFF. The chain employs TRBV2 and TRBJ1-1, with a weak D call TRBD1 (5 bases). Germline lookup yields CDR1 SNHLY and CDR2 FYNNEI. Trimming stripped 1 base from V and 0 bases from J, with 9 bases between. This CDR3 is built from 15 residues. The full variable domain, with the rest looked up from reference TRBV2 and TRBJ1-1, is EPEVTQTPSHQVTQMGQEVILRCVPISNHLYFYWYRQILGQKVEFLVSFYNNEISEKSEIFDDQFSVERPDGSNFTLKIRSTKLEDSAMYFCASSEDQGMNTEAFFGQGTRLTVV.

This clonotype came up once. V and J are TRBV12-3 or TRBV12-4 and TRBJ2-7; 9 positions match TRBD2. The length of the CDR3 is 16 residues. V shed 5 bases, J shed 4 bases, and the junction held 12 bases outside the gene matches. The CDR3 bases are TGTGCCAGCAGTCCTTTGGCCCTAGCGGGGCTTTACGAGCAGTACTTC. Translating it yields CASSPLALAGLYEQYF.

This clonotype was found a few times. This chain links TRBV20-1 with TRBJ2-4; 8 bases fit TRBD2. Germline lookup yields CDR1 DFQATT and CDR2 SNEGSKA (reference sequence). The length of the CDR3 is 13 residues. Unmatched junction bases numbered 9, after V lost 7 bases and J lost 7 bases. The chain's CDR3 is CSVTGGAGNIQYF. DNA for the CDR3: TGCAGTGTCACGGGGGGGGCGGGGAACATTCAGTACTTC.

This sequence joins TRBV28 and TRBJ1-2; no firm D call. The CDR3 contains 13 residues. V lost 5 bases and J 4 bases, leaving 11 bases between the germline ends. The germline CDR1 and CDR2 sequences are MDHEN and SYDVKM. The CDR3 coding sequence is TGTGCCAGCAGTCCCGGGCTTCGCTATGGCTACACCTTC. Translation gives CASSPGLRYGYTF.

The chain has TRBV6-2 or TRBV6-3 and TRBJ2-7, with 8 bases identical to TRBD1. The trim removed 7 bases at V and 3 bases at J, leaving 14 bases unmatched. The germline CDR1 and CDR2 sequences are MNHEY and SVGEGT. The CDR3 runs 16 residues. Here the CDR3 reads CASTSLVGTGLYEQYF. The CDR3 region has the DNA TGTGCCAGCACCTCACTGGTAGGGACAGGTCTCTACGAGCAGTACTTC.

The chain is built from TRBV19 and TRBJ1-5; 8 nucleotides agree with TRBD1. Looked up from germline, CDR1 is LNHDA and CDR2 is SQIVND (reference sequence). The CDR3 is made up of 13 amino acids. Germline trimming cut 9 bases from V and 7 bases from J; bases unmatched to any gene: 8. CDR3 sequence (DNA): TGTGCCAGAAGGACAGGGATTATGCAGCCCCAGCATTTT. Its translation is CARRTGIMQPQHF.

The genes are TRBV5-1 and TRBJ1-1, with 7 bases that match TRBD1. The length of the CDR3 is 14 residues. Germline assignment: CDR1 SGHRS and CDR2 YFSETQ. V lost 0 bases, J lost 3 bases, and 2 bases stayed unmatched. CDR3 bases: TGCGCCAGCAGCTTGGAGGGGGCATACACTGAAGCTTTCTTT. As protein: CASSLEGAYTEAFF.

The chain links TRBV6-4 to TRBJ2-3; a weak D match, TRBD2 (5 bases). The V gene's germline CDR1 is MRHNA and CDR2 SNTAGT. This CDR3 region has 14 residues. With 4 bases removed from V and 1 base from J, the gap between germline ends came to 9 bases. In DNA, the CDR3 is TGTGCCAGCAGTGTTGGAGGAGGCACAGATACGCAGTATTTT. Protein: CASSVGGGTDTQYF.

The rearrangement links TRBV4-3 to TRBJ2-5; D is undetermined. The CDR3 loop spans 14 amino acids. CDR1 and CDR2 (germline): LGHNA, YSLEER. Trimming pared 1 base from V and 0 bases from J, leaving 6 bases between. The CDR3 loop is CASSQAVDQETQYF. CDR3 in DNA: TGCGCCAGCAGCCAAGCAGTAGACCAAGAGACCCAGTACTTC.

Only a few counts were recorded for this clonotype. The V and J genes are TRBV5-1 and TRBJ1-6; tentative D call: TRBD1 (5 bases). The V gene lost 5 bases and the J gene lost 10 bases, with 25 bases spanning the gap. This CDR3 contains 17 residues. In germline, CDR1 is SGHRS, CDR2 YFSETQ. This CDR3 reads CASRNKPQLGVISPLHF. As DNA, the CDR3 is TGCGCCAGCAGAAACAAGCCACAATTAGGGGTGATATCACCCCTCCACTTT.

This clonotype was picked up one time. The chain carries TRBV7-9 and TRBJ2-5; D not certain. The germline V and J ends were trimmed by 1 base and 5 bases, with 14 bases remaining between them. The CDR3 runs to 15 residues. Germline V gene sequence: CDR1 SEHNR, CDR2 FQNEAQ (reference sequence). The CDR3 sequence is CASSLGPGAVETQYF. In nucleotides, the CDR3 is TGTGCCAGCAGCTTAGGGCCAGGCGCGGTCGAGACCCAGTACTTC.

V is TRBV7-3 and J is TRBJ2-2, with a tentative D call TRBD2 (5 bases). CDR1 and CDR2 from the germline V gene are SGHTA and FQGTGA. V was cut by 2 bases and J by 0 bases, with 10 bases left in between. CDR3 length: 16 residues. Here the CDR3 DNA reads TGTGCCAGCAGCTTATCGGGGATCGCGAACACCGGGGAGCTGTTTTTT. Translating gives CASSLSGIANTGELFF.

To note about this clonotype: An end of the junction does not agree with germline; a read error may underlie this. V gene TRBV7-3 combines with J gene TRBJ2-1, with 9 nucleotides matching TRBD1. The CDR3 is 16 residues long. Germline V lookup: CDR1 SGHTA, CDR2 FQGTGA. The CDR3 nucleotides read TGCGCCAGCAGCCCCACGGGACAGGGACCTTACAATGAGCAGTTCTTC. Its protein is CASSPTGQGPYNEQFF.

Here the CDR3 DNA reads TGTGCCAGCCGCCGGGGGGGACTTAACTATGGCTACACCTTC. Its translation: CASRRGGLNYGYTF. The gene calls are TRBV2 and TRBJ1-2, with D tentatively TRBD1 (5 bases). Trimming removed 8 bases at V and 1 base at J, with 14 bases between. Germline V gene data show CDR1 as SNHLY and CDR2 as FYNNEI. The CDR3 runs 14 residues. The full variable domain, its missing parts supplied by reference TRBV2 and TRBJ1-2, is EPEVTQTPSHQVTQMGQEVILRCVPISNHLYFYWYRQILGQKVEFLVSFYNNEISEKSEIFDDQFSVERPDGSNFTLKIRSTKLEDSAMYFCASRRGGLNYGYTFGSGTRLTVV.

This chain uses TRBV2 with TRBJ1-2; maybe TRBD1 (5 bases). Germline V gene data show CDR1 as SNHLY and CDR2 as FYNNEI. The CDR3 runs to 15 residues. V was trimmed by 3 bases and J by 4 bases, leaving 15 bases between them. This chain's CDR3 is CASSEDFDRPYGYTF. Here the CDR3 DNA reads TGTGCCAGCAGTGAGGATTTCGACAGACCCTATGGCTACACCTTC.

The table lists this clonotype with a few counts. The chain employs TRBV15 and TRBJ1-1, with 8 bases aligning to TRBD1. Looked up from germline, CDR1 is LNHNV and CDR2 is YYDKDF (reference sequence). V was clipped by 0 bases and J by 0 bases; unmatched bases: 12. CDR3 size: 19 residues. CDR3: CATSRDPSRGLGMNTEAFF. CDR3 in DNA: TGTGCCACCAGCAGAGATCCGAGCAGGGGGCTGGGGATGAACACTGAAGCTTTCTTT.

The gene calls are TRBV15 and TRBJ1-2, with D tentatively TRBD1 (5 bases). Germline lookup yields CDR1 LNHNV and CDR2 YYDKDF (reference sequence). V lost 5 bases, J lost 4 bases, and 8 bases lay in between. CDR3 length equals 12 residues. CDR3 sequence (DNA): TGTGCCACCAGCTCGGGGACCTATGGCTACACCTTC. It encodes CATSSGTYGYTF.

The V gene is TRBV30, the J gene TRBJ2-7, with D possibly being TRBD2 (6 bases). CDR1 is GTSNPN and CDR2 is SVGIG in the germline V gene (reference sequence). The V and J ends lost 0 bases and 0 bases respectively, with 15 bases between them. This CDR3 comprises 16 residues. The CDR3 nucleotides are TGTGCCTGGAGTGTATTGGGCGGGGCAGTCTCCTACGAGCAGTACTTC. Protein product: CAWSVLGGAVSYEQYF.

The chain links TRBV10-3 to TRBJ2-7; 10 bases align to TRBD1. CDR1 ENHRY and CDR2 SYGVKD come from the germline V gene. The CDR3 runs to 14 residues. V lost 8 bases, J lost 1 base, and 5 bases stayed unmatched. The CDR3 loop reads CAISGDRGSYEQYF. CDR3 bases: TGTGCCATCTCTGGGGACAGGGGTTCCTACGAGCAGTACTTC.

V usage is TRBV20-1 and J usage is TRBJ2-1; D possibly corresponds to TRBD2 (5 bases). The CDR3 runs to 11 residues. Trimming removed 3 bases from V and 9 bases from J, with 9 bases in between. The germline V gene encodes CDR1 DFQATT and CDR2 SNEGSKA (reference sequence). As DNA, the CDR3 is TGCAGTGCTAGGTTGGGAGTTGAGCAGTTCTTC. Translation: CSARLGVEQFF.

The genes are TRBV24-1 and TRBJ2-7; either TRBD1 or TRBD2 may supply D (5 bases each). The CDR3 consists of 14 residues. V shed 4 bases and J shed 0 bases, with 9 bases lying between them. Germline CDR1 and CDR2: KGHDR and SFDVKD. The CDR3 loop reads CATSDSGASYEQYF. CDR3 in DNA: TGTGCCACCAGTGACTCCGGGGCCTCCTACGAGCAGTACTTC.